The clone carrying this TCR beta chain was seen ten or more times. Each CDR3 protein gets one entry after TCRdb re-called the 5' RACE reads with MiXCR. The sample includes tens of thousands of distinct CDR3 sequences, 5.5% of them seen just once. The length of the CDR3 is 14 residues. V was clipped by 0 bases and J by 8 bases, with 13 bases between them. Germline lookup yields CDR1 LGHNA and CDR2 YSLEER. This sample was taken from a study of T cells after yellow fever vaccination. Study as a whole: The study sorted EM, EMRA, CM and Tscm memory subsets by CD3, CD45RA, CCR7 and CD95. Each low-cell-number fraction was prepared by means of SMART-Seq v4 Ultra Low Input. General study points: Only a minor proportion of clonotypes was detected across both CD4 and CD8 compartments. The secondary response peaked faster, at day 5 versus 15, but was weaker.

Material: PBMCs, either bulk or a sorted T-cell subset (CD4+, CD8+, memory, or dextramer-sorted; not recorded which), obtained 15 days after the yellow fever booster vaccination. The V gene is TRBV4-3, the J gene TRBJ1-1; tentatively, D is TRBD1 (5 bases). The source of this sequence is a man aged 30 to 45 who received the YFV17D yellow fever vaccine. The CDR3 here is CASSQEPGQGEAFF. The CDR3 DNA reads TGCGCCAGCAGCCAAGAACCAGGGCAAGGCGAAGCTTTCTTT.